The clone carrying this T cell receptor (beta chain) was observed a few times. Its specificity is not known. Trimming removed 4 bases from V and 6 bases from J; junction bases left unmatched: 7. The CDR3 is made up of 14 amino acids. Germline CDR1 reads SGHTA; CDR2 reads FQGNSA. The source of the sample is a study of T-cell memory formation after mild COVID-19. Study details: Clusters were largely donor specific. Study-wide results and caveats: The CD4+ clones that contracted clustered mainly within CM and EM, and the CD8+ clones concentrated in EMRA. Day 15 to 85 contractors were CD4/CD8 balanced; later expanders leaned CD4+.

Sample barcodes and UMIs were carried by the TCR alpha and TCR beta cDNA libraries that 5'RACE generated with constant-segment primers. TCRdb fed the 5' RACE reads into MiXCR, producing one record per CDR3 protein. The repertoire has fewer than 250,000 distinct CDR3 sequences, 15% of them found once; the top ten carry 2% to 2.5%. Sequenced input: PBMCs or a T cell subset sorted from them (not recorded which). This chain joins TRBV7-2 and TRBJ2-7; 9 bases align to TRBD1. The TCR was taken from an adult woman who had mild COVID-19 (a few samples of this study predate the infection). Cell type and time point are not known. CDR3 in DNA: TGTGCCAGCAGCTCTGGACAGGGGAGCGGCGAGCAGTACTTC. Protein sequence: CASSSGQGSGEQYF.